The clone carrying this TCR beta chain was seen many times. The antigen is unknown. Time point described: sample taken at primary tumor resection. TCRs were sequenced from unsorted whole RNA of tumor, nontumor lung or PBMC. The sample belongs to a study of spatial heterogeneity in lung cancer. Study overall: In tumor regions, TCR transcript counts tracked strongly with a T cell module score from matched bulk RNA-seq.

This CDR3 has 14 residues. J was trimmed by 9 bases and V by 5 bases; bases with no gene match: 6. Germline CDR1 DFQATT, CDR2 SNEGSKA (reference sequence). Each TCR cDNA molecule bore a unique molecular identifier. TCRdb reprocessed the 5' RACE reads via MiXCR and lists one record per CDR3 protein. The sample yields 20,000 to 30,000 distinct CDR3 sequences, approximately 8.8% seen once. General study results and limits: One measure, the expanded intratumoral alpha and beta TCR count, tracked tumor mutation counts. Tumor T-cell coverage was an estimated 7% or so for alpha and around 13% for beta chains.

Sequenced material: lung tumor tissue, taken at surgery. The chain links TRBV20-1 to TRBJ2-1, with TRBD2 matching 14 bases. The sequence came from a male donor with early-stage non-small cell lung cancer. CDR3 DNA sequence: TGCAGTGCTCCAAGGACTAGCGGGAGGACTGAGCAGTTCTTC. The encoded protein is CSAPRTSGRTEQFF.